Below are 3 T cell receptor beta chains sequenced from a single sample in a study of identical twins. TCRdb reanalysed the 5' RACE reads using MiXCR and keeps one entry per CDR3 protein. The data contain about 700,000 distinct CDR3 sequences, 6.1% of them seen just once; the ten biggest clones take up approximately 1.6%. Source material: naive T cells sorted from blood. The receptors were sampled from a man between 18 and 29 years old in good health.

This clonotype was observed many times. This chain connects TRBV28 to TRBJ2-1; D gene uncertain. V was clipped by 6 bases and J by 3 bases, with 6 bases between them. CDR1 and CDR2 (germline): MDHEN, SYDVKM. The CDR3 covers 12 residues. In nucleotides, the CDR3 is TGTGCCAGCAGGGCAAGCTACAATGAGCAGTTCTTC. Translation gives CASRASYNEQFF.

This clonotype was recorded many times. The V call is TRBV24-1, the J call TRBJ2-1, with 7 nucleotides matching TRBD2. Losses at the gene ends were 1 base for V and 6 bases for J; bases not matched to a gene: 8. This CDR3 spans 16 amino acids. Per the germline V gene, CDR1 is KGHDR and CDR2 is SFDVKD. The chain's CDR3 is CATSDFGGEAFNEQFF. The CDR3 DNA follows: TGTGCCACCAGTGATTTTGGGGGGGAGGCGTTCAATGAGCAGTTCTTC.

This clonotype was seen repeatedly, ten times or more. The chain has TRBV29-1 and TRBJ2-5; D unresolved. V was pared by 1 base and J by 4 bases, with 10 bases between. The CDR3 runs 13 residues. Germline CDR1 and CDR2: SQVTM and ANQGSEA. This CDR3 reads CSVEGVAGETQYF. CDR3 coding DNA: TGCAGCGTTGAAGGGGTAGCTGGAGAGACCCAGTACTTC.